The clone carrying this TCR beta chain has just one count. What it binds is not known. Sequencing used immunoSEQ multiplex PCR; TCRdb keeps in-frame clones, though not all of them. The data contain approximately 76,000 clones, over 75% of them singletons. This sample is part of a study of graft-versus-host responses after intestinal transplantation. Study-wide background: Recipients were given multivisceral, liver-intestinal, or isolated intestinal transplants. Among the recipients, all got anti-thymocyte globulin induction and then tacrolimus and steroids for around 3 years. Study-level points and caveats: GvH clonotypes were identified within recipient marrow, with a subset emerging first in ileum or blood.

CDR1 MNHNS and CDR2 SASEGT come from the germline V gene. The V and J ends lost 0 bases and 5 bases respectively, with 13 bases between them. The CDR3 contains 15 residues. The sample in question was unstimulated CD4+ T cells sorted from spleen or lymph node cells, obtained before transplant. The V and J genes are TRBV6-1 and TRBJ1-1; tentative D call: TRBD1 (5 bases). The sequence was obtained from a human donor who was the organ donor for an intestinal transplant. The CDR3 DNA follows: TGTGCCAGCAGTGAAGCGCACGGGAGGGGAACTGAAGCTTTCTTT. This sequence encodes CASSEAHGRGTEAFF.